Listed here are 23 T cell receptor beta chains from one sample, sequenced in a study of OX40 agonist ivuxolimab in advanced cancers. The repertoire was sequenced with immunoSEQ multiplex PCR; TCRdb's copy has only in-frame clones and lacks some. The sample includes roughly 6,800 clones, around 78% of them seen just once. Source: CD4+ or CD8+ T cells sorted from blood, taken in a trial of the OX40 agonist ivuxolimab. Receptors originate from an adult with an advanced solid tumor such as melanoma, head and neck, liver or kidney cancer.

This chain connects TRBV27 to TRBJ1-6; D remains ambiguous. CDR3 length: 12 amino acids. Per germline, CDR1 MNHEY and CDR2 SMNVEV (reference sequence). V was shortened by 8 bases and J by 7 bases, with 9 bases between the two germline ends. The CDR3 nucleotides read TGTGCCAGCGCACGAGGGAATTCACCCCTCCACTTT. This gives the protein CASARGNSPLHF.

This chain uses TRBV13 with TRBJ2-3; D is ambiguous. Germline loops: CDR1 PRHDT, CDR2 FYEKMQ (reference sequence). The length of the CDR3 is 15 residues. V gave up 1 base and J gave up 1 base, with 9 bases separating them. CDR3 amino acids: CASSLVLGGTDTQYF. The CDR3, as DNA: TGTGCCAGCAGCTTAGTGCTGGGCGGCACAGATACGCAGTATTTT.

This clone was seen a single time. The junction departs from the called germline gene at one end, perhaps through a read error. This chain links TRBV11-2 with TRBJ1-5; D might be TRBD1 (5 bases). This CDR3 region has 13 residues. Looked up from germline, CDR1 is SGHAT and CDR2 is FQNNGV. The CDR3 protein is CASSLDLGQLQHF. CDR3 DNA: TGTGCCAGCAGCTTAGATCTGGGGCAGCTCCAGCATTTT.

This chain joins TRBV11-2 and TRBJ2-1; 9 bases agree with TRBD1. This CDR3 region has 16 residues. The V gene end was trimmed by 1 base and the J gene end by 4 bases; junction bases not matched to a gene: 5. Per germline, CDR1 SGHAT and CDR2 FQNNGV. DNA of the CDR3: TGTGCCAGCAGCTTAGTCCCCGGGACAGGGTACAATGAGCAGTTCTTC. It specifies CASSLVPGTGYNEQFF. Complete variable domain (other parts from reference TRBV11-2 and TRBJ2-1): EAGVAQSPRYKIIEKRQSVAFWCNPISGHATLYWYQQILGQGPKLLIQFQNNGVVDDSQLPKDRFSAERLKGVDSTLKIQPAKLEDSAVYLCASSLVPGTGYNEQFFGPGTRLTVL.

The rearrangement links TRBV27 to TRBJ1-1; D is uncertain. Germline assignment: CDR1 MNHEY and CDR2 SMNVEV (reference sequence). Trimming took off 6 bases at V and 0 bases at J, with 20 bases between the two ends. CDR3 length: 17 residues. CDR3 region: CASRVLTASGMNTEAFF. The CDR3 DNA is TGTGCCAGCAGGGTACTCACAGCCTCCGGAATGAACACTGAAGCTTTCTTT.

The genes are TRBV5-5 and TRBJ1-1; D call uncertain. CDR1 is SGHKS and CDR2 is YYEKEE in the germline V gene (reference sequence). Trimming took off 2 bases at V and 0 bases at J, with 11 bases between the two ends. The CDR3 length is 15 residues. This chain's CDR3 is CASSLIRTVNTEAFF. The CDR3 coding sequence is TGTGCCAGCAGCTTAATCAGGACGGTGAACACTGAAGCTTTCTTT.

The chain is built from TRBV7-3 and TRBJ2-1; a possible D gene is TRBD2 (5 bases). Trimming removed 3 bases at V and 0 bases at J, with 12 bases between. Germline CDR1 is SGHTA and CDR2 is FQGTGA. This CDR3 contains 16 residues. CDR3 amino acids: CASSFISGSSYNEQFF. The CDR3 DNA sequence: TGTGCCAGCAGCTTCATAAGCGGTAGCTCCTACAATGAGCAGTTCTTC.

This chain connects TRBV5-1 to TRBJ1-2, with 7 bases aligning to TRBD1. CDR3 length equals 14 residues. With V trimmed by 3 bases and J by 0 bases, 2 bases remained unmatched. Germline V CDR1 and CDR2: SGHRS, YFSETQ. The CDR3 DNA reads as TGCGCCAGCAGCTCTGGGACAGCTAACTATGGCTACACCTTC. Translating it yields CASSSGTANYGYTF.

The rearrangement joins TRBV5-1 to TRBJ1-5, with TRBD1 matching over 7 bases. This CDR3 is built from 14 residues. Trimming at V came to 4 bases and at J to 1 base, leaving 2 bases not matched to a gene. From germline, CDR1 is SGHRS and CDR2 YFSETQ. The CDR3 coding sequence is TGCGCCAGCAGCACGGGACAGAGCAATCAGCCCCAGCATTTT. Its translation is CASSTGQSNQPQHF.

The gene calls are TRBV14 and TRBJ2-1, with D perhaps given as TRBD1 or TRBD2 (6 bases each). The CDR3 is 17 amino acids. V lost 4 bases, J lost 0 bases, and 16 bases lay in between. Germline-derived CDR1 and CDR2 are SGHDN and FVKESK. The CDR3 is CASSPWDGGHSYNEQFF. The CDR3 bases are TGTGCCAGCAGCCCTTGGGACGGGGGACACTCCTACAATGAGCAGTTCTTC.

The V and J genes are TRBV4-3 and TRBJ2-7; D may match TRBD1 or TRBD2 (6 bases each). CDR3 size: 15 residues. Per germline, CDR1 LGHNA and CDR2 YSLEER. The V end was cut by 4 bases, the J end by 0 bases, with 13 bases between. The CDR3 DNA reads TGCGCCAGCAGCCCCGGGGGCGGGGCCTCCTACGAGCAGTACTTC. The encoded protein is CASSPGGGASYEQYF.

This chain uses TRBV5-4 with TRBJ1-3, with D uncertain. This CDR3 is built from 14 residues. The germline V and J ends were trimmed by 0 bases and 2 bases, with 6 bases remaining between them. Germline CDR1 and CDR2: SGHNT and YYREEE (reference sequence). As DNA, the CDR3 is TGTGCCAGCAGCTTGGGGGTGGCTGGAAACACCATATATTTT. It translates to CASSLGVAGNTIYF.

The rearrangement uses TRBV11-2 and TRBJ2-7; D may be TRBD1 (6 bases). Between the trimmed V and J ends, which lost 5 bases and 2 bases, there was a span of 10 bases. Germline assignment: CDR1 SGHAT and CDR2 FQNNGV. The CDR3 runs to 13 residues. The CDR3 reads CASSPTGTYEQYF. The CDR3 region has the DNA TGTGCCAGCAGCCCGACAGGAACCTACGAGCAGTACTTC.

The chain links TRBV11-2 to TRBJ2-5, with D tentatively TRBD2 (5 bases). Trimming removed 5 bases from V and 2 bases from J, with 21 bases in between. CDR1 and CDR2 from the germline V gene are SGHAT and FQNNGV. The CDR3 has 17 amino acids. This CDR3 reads CASSPLRVEEEQETQYF. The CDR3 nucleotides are TGTGCCAGCAGCCCGCTTAGGGTGGAGGAGGAACAAGAGACCCAGTACTTC.

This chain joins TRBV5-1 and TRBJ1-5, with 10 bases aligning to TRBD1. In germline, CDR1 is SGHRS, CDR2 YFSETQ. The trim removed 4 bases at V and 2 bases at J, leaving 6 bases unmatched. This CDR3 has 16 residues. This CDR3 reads CASSTGTGEGNQPQHF. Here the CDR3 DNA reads TGCGCCAGCAGCACCGGGACAGGGGAGGGCAATCAGCCCCAGCATTTT.

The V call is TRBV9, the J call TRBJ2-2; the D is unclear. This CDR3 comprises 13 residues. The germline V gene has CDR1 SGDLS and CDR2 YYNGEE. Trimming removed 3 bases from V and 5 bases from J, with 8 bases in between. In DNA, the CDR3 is TGTGCCAGCAGCGCGAAGAGTACCGGGGAGCTGTTTTTT. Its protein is CASSAKSTGELFF.

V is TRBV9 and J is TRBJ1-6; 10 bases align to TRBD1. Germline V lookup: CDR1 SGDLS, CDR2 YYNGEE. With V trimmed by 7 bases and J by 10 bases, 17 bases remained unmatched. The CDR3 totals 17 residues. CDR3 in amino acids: CASGFNPLDRGQSPLHF. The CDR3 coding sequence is TGTGCCAGCGGATTCAACCCCCTCGACAGGGGGCAATCACCCCTCCACTTT.

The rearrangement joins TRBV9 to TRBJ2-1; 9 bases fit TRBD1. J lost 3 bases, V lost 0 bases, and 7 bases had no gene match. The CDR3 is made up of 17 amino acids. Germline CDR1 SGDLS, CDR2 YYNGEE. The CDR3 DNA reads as TGTGCCAGCAGCGTAGAAAAGGGACAGGGTAACTACAATGAGCAGTTCTTC. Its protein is CASSVEKGQGNYNEQFF. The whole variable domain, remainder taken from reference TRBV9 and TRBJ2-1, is DSGVTQTPKHLITATGQRVTLRCSPRSGDLSVYWYQQSLDQGLQFLIQYYNGEERAKGNILERFSAQQFPDLHSELNLSSLELGDSALYFCASSVEKGQGNYNEQFFGPGTRLTVL.

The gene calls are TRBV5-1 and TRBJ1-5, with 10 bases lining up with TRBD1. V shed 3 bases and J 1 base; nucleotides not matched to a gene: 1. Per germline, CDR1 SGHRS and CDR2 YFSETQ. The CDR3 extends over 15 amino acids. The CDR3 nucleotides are TGCGCCAGCAGCTCGACAGGGGGCAGCAATCAGCCCCAGCATTTT. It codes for CASSSTGGSNQPQHF.

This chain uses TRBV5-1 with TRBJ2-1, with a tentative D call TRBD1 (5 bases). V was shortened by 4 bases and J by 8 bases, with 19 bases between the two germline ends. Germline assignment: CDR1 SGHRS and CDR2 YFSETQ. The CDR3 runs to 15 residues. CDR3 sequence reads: CASSPTGPKAHEQFF. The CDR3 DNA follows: TGCGCCAGCAGCCCCACAGGACCAAAAGCCCATGAGCAGTTCTTC.

The CDR3 sequence is CATSGAPSGGRTDTQYF. CDR3 bases: TGTGCCACCAGCGGGGCTCCTAGCGGCGGCCGCACAGATACGCAGTATTTT. The gene calls are TRBV15 and TRBJ2-3; the match to TRBD2 covers 7 bases. V dropped 5 bases and J dropped 1; count of bases not matched to a gene: 12. Germline CDR1 LNHNV, CDR2 YYDKDF (reference sequence). The CDR3 runs to 17 residues.

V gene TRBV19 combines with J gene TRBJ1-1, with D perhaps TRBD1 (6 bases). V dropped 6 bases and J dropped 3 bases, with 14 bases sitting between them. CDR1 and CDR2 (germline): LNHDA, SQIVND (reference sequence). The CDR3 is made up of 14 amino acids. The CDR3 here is CASRPGAGYTEAFF. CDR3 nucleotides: TGTGCCAGTAGGCCAGGGGCTGGGTACACTGAAGCTTTCTTT.

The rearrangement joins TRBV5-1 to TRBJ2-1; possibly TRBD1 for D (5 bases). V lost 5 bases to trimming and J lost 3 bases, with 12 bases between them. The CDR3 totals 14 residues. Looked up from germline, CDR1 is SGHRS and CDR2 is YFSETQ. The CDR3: CASSFDSIYNEQFF. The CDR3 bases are TGCGCCAGCAGTTTTGACAGTATCTACAATGAGCAGTTCTTC.